This T cell receptor beta chain comes out of a study of T-cell memory formation after mild COVID-19. This clonotype was seen repeatedly, ten times or more. TCRdb called the 5' RACE reads again in MiXCR, with one record for every CDR3 protein. The sample includes roughly 300,000 distinct CDR3 sequences, under 8.5% of them seen just once. This CDR3 region has 19 residues. Germline CDR1 reads MGHRA; CDR2 reads YSYEKL. V was clipped by 1 base and J by 2 bases; unmatched bases: 12. V gene TRBV4-1 combines with J gene TRBJ2-2; 8 nucleotides match TRBD1. Sequencing used PBMCs or a T cell subset sorted from them (not recorded which). This clonotype originated in a young man who had mild COVID-19 (a few samples of this study predate the infection). Cell type and time point are not known. As DNA, the CDR3 is TGCGCCAGCAGCCAAGGAAGGGCACGGGACAGGACTAACACCGGGGAGCTGTTTTTT. It specifies CASSQGRARDRTNTGELFF.